This T cell receptor beta chain stems from a study of technical replicates of blood from a handful of donors. The CDR3 loop spans 14 amino acids. Unmatched junction bases numbered 5, after V lost 6 bases and J lost 5 bases. Germline CDR1 is MDHEN and CDR2 is SYDVKM. The protocol was immunoSEQ multiplex PCR, while the TCRdb copy is restricted to in-frame clones and leaves out a portion. The sample holds approximately 75,000 clones, around 90% seen once. This receptor was identified in a human donor in good health. This chain connects TRBV28 to TRBJ1-5; 9 bases agree with TRBD1. The sample consisted of T cells isolated from PBMCs. The CDR3 DNA sequence: TGTGCCAGCAGAAGGACAGGGGTCGATCAGCCCCAGCATTTT. Translation gives CASRRTGVDQPQHF.